This is a list of T cell receptor beta chains from one sample in a study of Ad26.COV2.S vaccination and SARS-CoV-2 variants. Using immunoSEQ multiplex PCR, the repertoire was profiled, and TCRdb retains in-frame clones only, with some absent. This sample has 320,000 or so clones, with roughly 90% found just once. Sample: peripheral blood, taken in a trial of Ad26.COV2.S vaccine versus placebo. These receptors were taken from a person aged 18-60 years who received the Ad26.COV2.S COVID-19 vaccine or a placebo. Both conserved end residues are part of each CDR3. D genes are given only for firm matches. The size field is filled for only some rows; it gives once, few, many or a size class.

. TRBJ2-1 TRBV4-3 . TGCGCCAGCAGCCCTTCTCTGGGACCAAATGAGCAGTTCTTC CASSPSLGPNEQFF
. TRBJ1-1 TRBV6-2/TRBV6-3 once TGTGCCAGCAGTGGACAGTCGAACACTGAAGCTTTCTTT CASSGQSNTEAFF
. TRBJ1-5 TRBV3-1/TRBV3-2 . TGTGCCAGCGGGGGGGCAGGACAGCCCCAGCATTTT CASGGAGQPQHF
TRBD1 TRBJ2-2 TRBV7-9 . TGTGCCAGCACCCTTTTCATGAACCGGGACAGGGGTCCCGGGGAGCTGTTTTTT CASTLFMNRDRGPGELFF
TRBD1 TRBJ2-1 TRBV6-4 . TGTGCCAGCGCGATAACAGGGGGCTACAATGAGCAGTTCTTC CASAITGGYNEQFF
. TRBJ1-5 TRBV21-1 . TGTGCCAGCAGCAAAGGTTCGCAGGGAAGCAATCAGCCCCAGCATTTT CASSKGSQGSNQPQHF
. TRBJ1-2 TRBV12-3/TRBV12-4 . TGTGCCAGCAAGGGGAGGGAAAACTATGGCTACACCTTC CASKGRENYGYTF
. TRBJ1-2 TRBV14 . . CASSPQVEYHRSAMATPSGSTF
TRBD1 TRBJ1-2 TRBV19 . TGTGCCAGTAGTGTGACCCTGGACAGGACCTATGGCTACACCTTC CASSVTLDRTYGYTF
TRBD2 TRBJ2-7 TRBV6-2/TRBV6-3 . TGTGCCAGCAGTCGAGCGGGGGGCCCCTCTCGGGAGCAGTACTTC CASSRAGGPSREQYF
TRBD1 TRBJ1-2 TRBV5-1 . TGCGCCAGCAGCTCCCCCTTGACAGGGGGCGCAGATGGCTACACCTTC CASSSPLTGGADGYTF
TRBD1 TRBJ1-1 TRBV5-1 . TGCGCCAGCAGCGCCCGGGACAGCTACACTGAAGCTTTCTTT CASSARDSYTEAFF
. TRBJ1-2 TRBV27 once TGTGCCAGCAGTTCACAGGGCTACTATGGCTACACCTTC CASSSQGYYGYTF
TRBD1 TRBJ1-1 TRBV19 . TGTGCCAGTAGTATAGGACAGGGAAGGAACACTGAAGCTTTCTTT CASSIGQGRNTEAFF
. TRBJ2-3 TRBV24-1 . TGTGCCACCAGTGATTTGATTGGGGATACGCAGTATTTT CATSDLIGDTQYF
. TRBJ1-1 TRBV29-1 . TGCAGCGTTGAACATCATGCCTGGACTTCAATGAACACTGAAGCTTTCTTT CSVEHHAWTSMNTEAFF
. TRBJ1-6 TRBV6-4 few TGTGCCAGCAGTGACTCTACCAATTCACCCCTCCACTTT CASSDSTNSPLHF
. TRBJ2-6 TRBV7-8 . TGTGCCAGCAGCGATGACAGGTCCTACTCTGGGGCCAACGTCCTGACTTTC CASSDDRSYSGANVLTF
. TRBJ1-2 TRBV19 . TGTGCCAGTAGTATAGACAGGGGAGGGTATGGCTACACCTTC CASSIDRGGYGYTF